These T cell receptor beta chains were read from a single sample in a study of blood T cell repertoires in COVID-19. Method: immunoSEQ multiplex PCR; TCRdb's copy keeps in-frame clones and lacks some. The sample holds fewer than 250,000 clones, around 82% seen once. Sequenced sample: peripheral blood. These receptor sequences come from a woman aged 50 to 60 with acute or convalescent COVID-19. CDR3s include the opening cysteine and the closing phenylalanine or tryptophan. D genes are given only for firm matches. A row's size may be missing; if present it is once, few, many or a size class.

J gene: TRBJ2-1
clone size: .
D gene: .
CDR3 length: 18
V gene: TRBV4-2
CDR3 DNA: TGTGCCAGCACCCAAGGGGATCGCGGGGTTCGGAGTTTGAATGAGCAGTTCTTC
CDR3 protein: CASTQGDRGVRSLNEQFF

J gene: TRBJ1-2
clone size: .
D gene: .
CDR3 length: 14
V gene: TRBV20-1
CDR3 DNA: TGCAGTGCTAGTATTGAGGAGAGCGACTATGGCTACACCTTC
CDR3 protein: CSASIEESDYGYTF

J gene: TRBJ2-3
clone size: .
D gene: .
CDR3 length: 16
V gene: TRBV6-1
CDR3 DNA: TGTGCCAGCAGTGCCCTCAGGGGCAGCCCGGCAGATACGCAGTATTTT
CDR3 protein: CASSALRGSPADTQYF

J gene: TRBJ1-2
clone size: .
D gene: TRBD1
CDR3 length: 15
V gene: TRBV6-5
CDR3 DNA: TGTGCCAGCAGCCGGGACAGTCCCCCTCTGCCTGGCTACACCTTC
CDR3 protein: CASSRDSPPLPGYTF

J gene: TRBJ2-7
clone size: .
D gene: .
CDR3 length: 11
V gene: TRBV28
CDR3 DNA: TGTGCCAGCAGTCCCCGGAGCGAGCAGTACTTC
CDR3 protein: CASSPRSEQYF

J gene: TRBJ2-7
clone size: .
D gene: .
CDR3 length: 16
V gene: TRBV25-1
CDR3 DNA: TGTGCCAGCAGTGAATCCTCTCTGCATGGGGGGAACGAGCAGTACTTC
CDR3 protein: CASSESSLHGGNEQYF

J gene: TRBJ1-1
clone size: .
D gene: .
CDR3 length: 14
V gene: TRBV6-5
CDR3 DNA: TGTGCCAGCAGCTCCCACAGGGAGAACACTGAAGCTTTCTTT
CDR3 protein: CASSSHRENTEAFF

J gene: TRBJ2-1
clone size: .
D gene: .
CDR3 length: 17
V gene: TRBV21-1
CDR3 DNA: TGTGCCAGCAGCAAAGTTAACAGGACCAGCTCCTACAATGAGCAGTTCTTC
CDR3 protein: CASSKVNRTSSYNEQFF

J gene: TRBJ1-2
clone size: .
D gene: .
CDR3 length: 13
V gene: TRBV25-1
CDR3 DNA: TGTGCCAGCACCAGGGGTAGTTACTATGGCTACACCTTC
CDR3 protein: CASTRGSYYGYTF

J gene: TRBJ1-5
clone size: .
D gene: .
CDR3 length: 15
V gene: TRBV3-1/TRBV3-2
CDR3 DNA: TGTGCCAGCAGCCAAGGGGGGACAAATTATCAGCCCCAGCATTTT
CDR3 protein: CASSQGGTNYQPQHF

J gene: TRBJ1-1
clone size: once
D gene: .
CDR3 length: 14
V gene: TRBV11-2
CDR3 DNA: TGTGCCAGCAGCCCAAGGACAGCTCTGAGTGAAGCTTTCTTT
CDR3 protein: CASSPRTALSEAFF

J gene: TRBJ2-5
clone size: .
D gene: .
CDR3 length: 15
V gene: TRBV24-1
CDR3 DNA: TGTGCCACCAGTCCGGCGGGACAGAATTCTAGGACCCAGTACTTC
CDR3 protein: CATSPAGQNSRTQYF

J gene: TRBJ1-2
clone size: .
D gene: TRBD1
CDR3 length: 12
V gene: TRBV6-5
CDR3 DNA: TGTGCCAGCAGAGCAGGGGGCTGGGGCTACACCTTC
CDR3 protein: CASRAGGWGYTF

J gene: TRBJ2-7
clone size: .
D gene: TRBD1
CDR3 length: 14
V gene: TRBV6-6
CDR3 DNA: TGTGCCAGCAGTCCTCAGACAGGGTTGTACGAGCAGTACTTC
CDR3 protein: CASSPQTGLYEQYF

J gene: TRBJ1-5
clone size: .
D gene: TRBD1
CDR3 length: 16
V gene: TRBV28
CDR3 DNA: TGTGCCAGCAGTTTGGTTTCGACAGGGTATGTTCAGCCCCAGCATTTT
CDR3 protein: CASSLVSTGYVQPQHF

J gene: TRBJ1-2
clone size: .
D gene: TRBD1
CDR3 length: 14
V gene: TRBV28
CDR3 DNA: TGTGCCAGCAGTATTGGACAGGGGGTGTACGGCTACACCTTC
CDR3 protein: CASSIGQGVYGYTF

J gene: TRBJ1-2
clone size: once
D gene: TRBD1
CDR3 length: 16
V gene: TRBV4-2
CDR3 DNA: TGTGCCAGCAGCCAAGAAACCAGGGGGCTTAACTATGGCTACACCTTC
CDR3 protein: CASSQETRGLNYGYTF

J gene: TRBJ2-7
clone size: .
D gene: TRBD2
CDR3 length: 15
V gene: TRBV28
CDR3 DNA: TGTGCCAGCAGTTTAGGGGGACTAGCGGGACACGAGCAGTACTTC
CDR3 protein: CASSLGGLAGHEQYF

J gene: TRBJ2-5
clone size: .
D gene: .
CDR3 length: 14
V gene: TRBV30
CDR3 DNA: TGTGCCTGGAGTGTCGGAGGGCCCCCAGAGACCCAGTACTTC
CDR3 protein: CAWSVGGPPETQYF

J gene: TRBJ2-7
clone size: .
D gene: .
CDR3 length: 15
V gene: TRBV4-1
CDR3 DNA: TGCGCCAGCAGCCAAGATCCCCGACAGACCTACGAGCAGTACTTC
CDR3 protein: CASSQDPRQTYEQYF

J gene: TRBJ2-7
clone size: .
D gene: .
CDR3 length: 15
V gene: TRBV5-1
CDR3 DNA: TGCGCCAGCAGCTTGGATGGGGGCACTTGGTACGAGCAGTACTTC
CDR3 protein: CASSLDGGTWYEQYF

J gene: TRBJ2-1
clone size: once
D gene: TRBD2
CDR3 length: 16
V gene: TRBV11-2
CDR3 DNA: TGTGCCAGCAGCTTAGGGCGACTAGCGGGAGCCCATGAGCAGTTCTTC
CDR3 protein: CASSLGRLAGAHEQFF

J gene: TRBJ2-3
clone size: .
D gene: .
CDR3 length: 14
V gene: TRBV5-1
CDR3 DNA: TGCGCCAGCAGGCGGGACTTCCGCACAGATACGCAGTATTTT
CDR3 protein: CASRRDFRTDTQYF

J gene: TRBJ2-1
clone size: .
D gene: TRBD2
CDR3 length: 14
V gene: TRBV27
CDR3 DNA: TGTGCCAGCAGCCGTCCGGGACTAGCGAGTGAGCAGTTCTTC
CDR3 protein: CASSRPGLASEQFF

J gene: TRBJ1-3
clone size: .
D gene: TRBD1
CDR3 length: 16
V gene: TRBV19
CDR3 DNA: TGTGCCAGTAGTACAAGGGACAGCTACTCTGGAAACACCATATATTTT
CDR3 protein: CASSTRDSYSGNTIYF

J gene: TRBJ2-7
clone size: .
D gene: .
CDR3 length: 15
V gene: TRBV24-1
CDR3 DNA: TGTGCCACCAGTGAAACGGGGTCTGGTCCCTACGAGCAGTACTTC
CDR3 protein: CATSETGSGPYEQYF

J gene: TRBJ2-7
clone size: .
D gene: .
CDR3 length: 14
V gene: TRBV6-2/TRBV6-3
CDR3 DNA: TGTGCCAGCAGTTACCGGCTCAGGGGACACGAGCAGTACTTC
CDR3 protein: CASSYRLRGHEQYF

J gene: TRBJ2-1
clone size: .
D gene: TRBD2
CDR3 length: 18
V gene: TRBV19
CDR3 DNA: TGTGCCAGTAGTATAGAGGTGACCGGGACTAGGACTTACAATGAGCAGTTCTTC
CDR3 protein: CASSIEVTGTRTYNEQFF

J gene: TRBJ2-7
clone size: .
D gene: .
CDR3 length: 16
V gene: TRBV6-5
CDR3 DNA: TGTGCCAGCAGTTACGCCCTATGGGGAGGCTCGGACGAGCAGTACTTC
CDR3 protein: CASSYALWGGSDEQYF

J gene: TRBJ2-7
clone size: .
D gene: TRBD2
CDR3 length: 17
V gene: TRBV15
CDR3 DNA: TGTGCCACCAGCAGAGTTCCTCCGGGACTAGACCGAGACGAGCAGTACTTC
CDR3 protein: CATSRVPPGLDRDEQYF

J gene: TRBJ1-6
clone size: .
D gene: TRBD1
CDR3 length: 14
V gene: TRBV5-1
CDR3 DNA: TGCGCCAGCAGCTTAGGGACAGGATATTCACCCCTCCACTTT
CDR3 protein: CASSLGTGYSPLHF